This TCR beta chain is from a study of T-cell reconstitution after alpha-beta-depleted transplantation in children. A TCRbeta library incorporating unique molecular identifiers was prepared. TCRdb called the PCR reads again in MiXCR, with one record for every CDR3 protein. Seen here are hundreds of thousands of distinct CDR3 sequences, approximately 15% observed once, and the top ten hold approximately 5%. Of note for this clonotype: The target antigen is unknown.

Unmatched junction bases numbered 9, after V lost 6 bases and J lost 3 bases. CDR1 is SGHRS and CDR2 is YFSETQ in the germline V gene. This CDR3 spans 15 amino acids. Overall study findings and caveats: By about two months after transplant, alpha-beta T cells reportedly arose from several hundred graft clones that had expanded. Surviving recipient T cells and thymic progenitors produced the high day-60 TCRbeta diversity seen in some patients. Newly made T cells mostly supplied T-cell counts and diversity one year after transplant.

J is TRBJ2-5 and V is TRBV5-1, with 9 bases lining up with TRBD1. The sequence derives from a male patient younger than 18 who had a stem cell transplant for acute lymphoblastic leukemia, so the T cells may come from the graft donor. This specimen was PBMCs, mostly from graft donor cells, taken 360 days after TCRalphabeta/CD19-depleted stem cell transplant. The CDR3, as DNA: TGCGCCAGCAACTTAGTAGGGACAGGGAAAGAGACCCAGTACTTC. This sequence encodes CASNLVGTGKETQYF. The variable domain in full, with the rest retrieved from reference TRBV5-1 and TRBJ2-5, is KAGVTQTPRYLIKTRGQQVTLSCSPISGHRSVSWYQQTPGQGLQFLFEYFSETQRNKGNFPGRFSGRQFSNSRSEMNVSTLELGDSALYLCASNLVGTGKETQYFGPGTRLLVL.